Below are 18 T cell receptor beta chains sequenced from a single sample in a study of control samples from healthy donors and cancer patients. Profiling relied on immunoSEQ multiplex PCR, and the TCRdb table lists in-frame clones only, not all of them. The sample carries 100,000 to 150,000 clones, 85% to 90% recorded once. Specimen: PBMCs. The receptors were sampled from a man aged 45-60 years with head and neck cancer.

V is TRBV5-1 and J is TRBJ2-7; the match to TRBD1 covers 8 bases. J was trimmed by 2 bases and V by 4 bases; bases with no gene match: 8. The CDR3 length is 15 residues. Germline V CDR1 and CDR2: SGHRS, YFSETQ. The CDR3 DNA follows: TGCGCCAGCAGCCCGGTGTTGGACAGGGCCTACGAGCAGTACTTC. This sequence encodes CASSPVLDRAYEQYF.

The chain is built from TRBV29-1 and TRBJ2-3; the match to TRBD1 covers 7 bases. This CDR3 is built from 14 residues. Trimming cost V 7 bases and J 0 bases; bases outside gene matches: 7. Germline V CDR1 and CDR2: SQVTM, ANQGSEA. Here the CDR3 DNA reads TGCAGCGCTGGGACAGCTGGAAGCACAGATACGCAGTATTTT. Its translation is CSAGTAGSTDTQYF.

A single count supports this clone. The chain has TRBV13 and TRBJ2-7; D is unclear. The CDR3 spans 16 residues. Germline lookup yields CDR1 PRHDT and CDR2 FYEKMQ (reference sequence). V lost 3 bases and J lost 2, with 17 bases in between. CDR3 amino acids: CASSFSSHSNPYEQYF. In DNA, the CDR3 is TGTGCCAGCAGCTTTTCCTCCCACTCCAACCCCTACGAGCAGTACTTC.

J is TRBJ2-5 and V is TRBV11-2; TRBD1 matches 7 bases. This CDR3 has 16 amino acids. V lost 5 bases to trimming and J lost 5 bases; unmatched junction nucleotides: 14. CDR1 is SGHAT and CDR2 is FQNNGV in the germline V gene. The CDR3 region has the DNA TGTGCCAGCAGCCCACAGGTTGCTACAGGGGTGGAGACCCAGTACTTC. Protein product: CASSPQVATGVETQYF.

The rearrangement links TRBV7-9 to TRBJ1-1; possible D gene TRBD1, 5 bases. V was cut by 4 bases and J by 4 bases, with 19 bases left in between. Germline-derived CDR1 and CDR2 are SEHNR and FQNEAQ (reference sequence). The CDR3 sequence is 16 residues long. The CDR3 DNA reads as TGTGCCAGCAGCTCGGGGCAGGAGGGGCGCAGCACTGAAGCTTTCTTT. Translated: CASSSGQEGRSTEAFF.

This rearrangement joins TRBV19 to TRBJ1-2; D possibly corresponds to TRBD1 (5 bases). Germline V lookup: CDR1 LNHDA, CDR2 SQIVND (reference sequence). The length of the CDR3 is 10 residues. Trimming stripped 10 bases from V and 7 bases from J, with 10 bases between. The CDR3 DNA sequence: TGTGCCACCAAGAGGGGTGGCTACACCTTC. It translates to CATKRGGYTF.

This chain links TRBV29-1 with TRBJ2-2; 7 nucleotides line up with TRBD1. V was pared by 7 bases and J by 6 bases, with 8 bases of the junction left unmatched. CDR1 and CDR2 from the germline V gene are SQVTM and ANQGSEA. This CDR3 contains 13 residues. This chain's CDR3 is CSGGTVRAGELFF. CDR3 nucleotide sequence: TGCAGCGGGGGGACAGTCCGGGCCGGGGAGCTGTTTTTT.

This clone was observed a single time. The chain links TRBV18 to TRBJ2-1, with D uncertain. V lost 0 bases and J 9 bases, leaving 12 bases between the germline ends. The germline gives CDR1 KGHSH, CDR2 LQKENI. The CDR3 sequence is 14 residues long. DNA for the CDR3: TGTGCCAGCTCACCACCCTCTCGGATCGGTGAGCAGTTCTTC. Translated, it gives CASSPPSRIGEQFF.

This rearrangement joins TRBV4-2 to TRBJ2-3, with 14 bases that match TRBD2. CDR1 and CDR2 from the germline V gene are LGHNA and YNFKEQ. This CDR3 comprises 18 residues. Trimming cost V 2 bases and J 5 bases; bases outside gene matches: 9. In DNA form, the CDR3 reads TGTGCCAGCAGCCAAAACCCCGGGACTAGCGGGAGAAAAGATACGCAGTATTTT. Translated, it gives CASSQNPGTSGRKDTQYF.

CDR3 coding DNA: TGTGCCAGCAGTGAACGGCTTCGGGAGCAGTTCTTC. Protein: CASSERLREQFF. V and J are TRBV2 and TRBJ2-1; D not resolved. V was trimmed by 2 bases and J by 10 bases, leaving 9 bases between them. Germline CDR1 is SNHLY and CDR2 is FYNNEI. The CDR3 runs to 12 residues.

This clone was recorded once. The V and J genes are TRBV2 and TRBJ2-7; D gene uncertain. The CDR3 length is 12 residues. CDR1 and CDR2 from the germline V gene are SNHLY and FYNNEI. The V and J ends lost 8 bases and 3 bases respectively, with 11 bases between them. CDR3: CASGEVVYEQYF. DNA of the CDR3: TGTGCCAGCGGAGAGGTCGTCTACGAGCAGTACTTC.

This sequence joins TRBV5-1 and TRBJ1-3, with D possibly matching TRBD1 (5 bases). Germline V gene sequence: CDR1 SGHRS, CDR2 YFSETQ. V lost 0 bases, J lost 0 bases, and 10 bases lay in between. The CDR3 loop spans 16 amino acids. The CDR3 region has the DNA TGCGCCAGCAGCTTGGAGGGGTCCCGCTCTGGAAACACCATATATTTT. Protein sequence: CASSLEGSRSGNTIYF. The whole variable domain, remainder taken from reference TRBV5-1 and TRBJ1-3, is KAGVTQTPRYLIKTRGQQVTLSCSPISGHRSVSWYQQTPGQGLQFLFEYFSETQRNKGNFPGRFSGRQFSNSRSEMNVSTLELGDSALYLCASSLEGSRSGNTIYFGEGSWLTVV.

This sequence joins TRBV9 and TRBJ2-1; no clear D. Germline CDR1 SGDLS, CDR2 YYNGEE. The CDR3 has 13 residues. The ends were cut back, 3 bases at V and 5 bases at J, with 9 bases in the middle. The CDR3 spells CASSDGRDNEQFF. For the CDR3, the DNA is TGTGCCAGCAGCGATGGACGGGACAATGAGCAGTTCTTC.

The chain links TRBV5-6 to TRBJ2-7; 8 bases agree with TRBD2. The CDR3 has 14 amino acids. Trimming removed 3 bases from V and 2 bases from J; junction bases left unmatched: 4. Germline loops: CDR1 SGHDT, CDR2 YYEEEE. For the CDR3, the DNA is TGTGCCAGCAGCTGGGGGGGACTAGCCTACGAGCAGTACTTC. It codes for CASSWGGLAYEQYF.

The chain couples TRBV28 to TRBJ1-1; D unclear. CDR3 length: 13 residues. Trimming cost V 3 bases and J 3 bases, with 8 bases left between them. Germline V lookup: CDR1 MDHEN, CDR2 SYDVKM. The CDR3 protein is CASSLPGYTEAFF. CDR3 coding DNA: TGTGCCAGCAGTTTGCCGGGTTACACTGAAGCTTTCTTT.

The gene calls are TRBV6-5 and TRBJ2-7, with 9 bases lining up with TRBD1. V lost 8 bases and J lost 2; bases outside the gene matches: 10. Germline lookup yields CDR1 MNHEY and CDR2 SVGAGI. This CDR3 spans 15 amino acids. This CDR3 reads CASQSRDREPYEQYF. DNA of the CDR3: TGTGCCAGCCAGTCCCGGGACAGGGAACCCTACGAGCAGTACTTC.

This clone has more than one count but fewer than ten. The chain links TRBV10-1 to TRBJ2-7, with 7 bases identical to TRBD2. The CDR3 loop spans 13 amino acids. The V gene's germline CDR1 is WNHNN and CDR2 SYGVQD (reference sequence). J was trimmed by 9 bases and V by 0 bases; bases with no gene match: 5. As DNA, the CDR3 is TGCGCCAGCAGTGAGTCGGCCCAGCGGGGGCAGTACTTC. Its translation: CASSESAQRGQYF.

As DNA, the CDR3 is TGTGCCACCAGTGATGGTGGGGGTTGGGAGCTGTTTTTT. It is translated as CATSDGGGWELFF. J is TRBJ2-2 and V is TRBV24-1; D may be TRBD1 or TRBD2 (5 bases each). Trimming removed 3 bases from V and 9 bases from J, with 10 bases in between. CDR1 is KGHDR and CDR2 is SFDVKD in the germline V gene. There are 13 residues in the CDR3.